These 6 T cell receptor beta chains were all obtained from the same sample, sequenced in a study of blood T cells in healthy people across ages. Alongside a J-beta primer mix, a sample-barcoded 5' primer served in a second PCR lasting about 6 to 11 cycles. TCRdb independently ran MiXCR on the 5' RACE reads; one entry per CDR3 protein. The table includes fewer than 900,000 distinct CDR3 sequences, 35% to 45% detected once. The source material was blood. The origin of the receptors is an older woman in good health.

CDR3 protein: CASSGYGGSSDTQYF. DNA of the CDR3: TGCGCCAGCAGCGGATACGGGGGTAGCTCAGATACGCAGTATTTT. The rearrangement links TRBV5-1 to TRBJ2-3, with a tentative D call TRBD2 (6 bases). This CDR3 has 15 residues. Trimming removed 4 bases from V and 4 bases from J, with 16 bases in between. Germline values: CDR1 SGHRS, CDR2 YFSETQ.

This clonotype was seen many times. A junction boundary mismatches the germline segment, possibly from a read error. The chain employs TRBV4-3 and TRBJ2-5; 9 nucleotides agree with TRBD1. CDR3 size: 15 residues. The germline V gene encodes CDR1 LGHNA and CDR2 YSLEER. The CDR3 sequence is CASSQGTGFQETQYF. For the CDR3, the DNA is TGCGCCAGCAGTCAAGGGACAGGGTTCCAAGAGACCCAGTACTTC.

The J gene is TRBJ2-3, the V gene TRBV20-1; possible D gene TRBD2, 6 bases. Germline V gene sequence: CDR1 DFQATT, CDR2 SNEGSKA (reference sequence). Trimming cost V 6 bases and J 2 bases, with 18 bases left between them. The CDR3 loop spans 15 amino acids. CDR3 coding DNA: TGCAGTGCATTACTAGCTGGAGGTGTCACAGATACGCAGTATTTT. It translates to CSALLAGGVTDTQYF.

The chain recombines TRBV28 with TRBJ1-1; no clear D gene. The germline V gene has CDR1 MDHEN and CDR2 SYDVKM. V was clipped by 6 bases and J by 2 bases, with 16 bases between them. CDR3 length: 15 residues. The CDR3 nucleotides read TGTGCCAGCAGCCCTCTGCGGGCAGGAAACACTGAAGCTTTCTTT. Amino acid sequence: CASSPLRAGNTEAFF. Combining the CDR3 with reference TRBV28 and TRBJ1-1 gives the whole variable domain DVKVTQSSRYLVKRTGEKVFLECVQDMDHENMFWYRQDPGLGLRLIYFSYDVKMKEKGDIPEGYSVSREKKERFSLILESASTNQTSMYLCASSPLRAGNTEAFFGQGTRLTVV.

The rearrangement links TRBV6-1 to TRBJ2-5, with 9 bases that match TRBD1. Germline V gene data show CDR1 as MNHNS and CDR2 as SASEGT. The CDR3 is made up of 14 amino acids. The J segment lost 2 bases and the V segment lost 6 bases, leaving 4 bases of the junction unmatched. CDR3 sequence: CASRDRGRQETQYF. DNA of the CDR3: TGTGCCAGCAGGGACAGGGGTAGGCAAGAGACCCAGTACTTC.

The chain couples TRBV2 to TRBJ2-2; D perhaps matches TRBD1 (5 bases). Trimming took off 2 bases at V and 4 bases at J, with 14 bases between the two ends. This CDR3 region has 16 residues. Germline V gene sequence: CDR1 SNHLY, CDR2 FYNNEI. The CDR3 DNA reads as TGTGCCAGCAGTGAACAAAGGGGATCGGGCACCGGGGAGCTGTTTTTT. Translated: CASSEQRGSGTGELFF. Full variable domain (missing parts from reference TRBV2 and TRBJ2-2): EPEVTQTPSHQVTQMGQEVILRCVPISNHLYFYWYRQILGQKVEFLVSFYNNEISEKSEIFDDQFSVERPDGSNFTLKIRSTKLEDSAMYFCASSEQRGSGTGELFFGEGSRLTVL.